This T cell receptor (beta chain) was retrieved from a study of control samples from healthy donors and cancer patients (dated by TCRdb to the early 2020s). The CDR3, from cysteine to phenylalanine, totals 14 residues. Just CDR3 DNA is preserved here, 42 bases in frame from base 1. Relative to germline, V is missing 1 base and J is missing 10 bases, with 6 bases of the junction outside any gene match. CDR1 and CDR2 were assigned from the germline V gene (reference sequence) as LGHDT and YNNKEL. Comments on this clone: No antigen is known for it. The sample holds no much larger clone one base away, and base qualities are not on file.

Library preparation employed the immunoSEQ multiplex PCR assay. TCRdb obtained this table from immuneACCESS and retained in-frame rearrangements with V and J assigned. These tables miss some clones; where compared with another copy, unresolved V genes account for less than half of the shortfall, and the remainder is unexplained. The sample table shows over 70,000 clones, and about 89% are seen once. The top ten hold 7.5% to 8% of the sample. The specimen sequenced was blood. The rearrangement joined TRBV3-1 (or the pseudogene TRBV3-2) to TRBJ1-1, and 10 junctional nucleotides match TRBD1. This sequence was found in a woman between 55 and 75 years old in good health. This receptor has the CDR3 CASSQGGTGVSAFF. The sequenced DNA is TGTGCCAGCAGCCAAGGGGGGACAGGGGTGTCAGCTTTCTTT.